The TCR beta chain described here comes from a study of blood T cell repertoires in COVID-19. Turning to the study itself: Spain, Italy and the United States supplied samples that represented acute and convalescent COVID-19. Sample material is recorded as cDNA or gDNA derived from T cells, B-cell-depleted T cells, or PBMCs.

Source study methods: From reference gene primer amplification, estimates of nucleated cell counts were derived. Sequenced by immunoSEQ multiplex PCR; TCRdb stores in-frame clones only, minus some. V and J calls and clone size are as listed in that table; D and trimming were resolved from the DNA. The sample has 70,000 to 90,000 clones, around 88% seen once. CDR3 size: 15 residues. V lost 5 bases and J lost 16; bases outside the gene matches: 12. Per germline, CDR1 SGHAT and CDR2 FQNNGV. Enrolled during active infection, Seattle patients were then followed longitudinally. The material sequenced was peripheral blood. The rearrangement links TRBV11-2 to TRBJ2-1; 15 bases match TRBD2. This receptor was obtained from a man older than 75 with COVID-19, enrolled during active disease. CDR3 DNA: TGTGCCAGCAGCCTAGCTCGGACTAGCGGGGGGGCCGCTTTCTTC. It encodes CASSLARTSGGAAFF.